This TCR beta chain was sequenced in a study of cytomegalovirus exposure and HLA in healthy donors. Turning to the study itself: A prior study identified approximately 120 million unique TCR beta sequences from some 180 million T cells.

Study results and caveats: A later analysis by the authors found several of the most significant clusters apparently linked to common viral pathogens. Roughly uniform sequencing depth across donors was assumed, possibly incorrectly. Later, TCR association rates were found to vary by HLA locus, highest for DRB1 and lowest for HLA-C.

As concerns this clone: Its target is not known.

60 Vbeta and 13 Jbeta primers were used in PCR. The table came from immunoSEQ multiplex PCR; TCRdb's copy has only in-frame clones and leaves some out. The listing contains tens of thousands of clones. Between the trimmed V and J ends, which lost 5 bases and 5 bases, there was a span of 19 bases. Germline CDR1 reads SGHNT; CDR2 reads YENEEA. The CDR3 is 15 amino acids. The sample taken for sequencing was PBMCs. The chain joins TRBV11-3 to TRBJ2-7; TRBD2 is a possible D gene (6 bases). The TCR comes from a female donor in good health and CMV-seropositive. The CDR3 spells CASSPSPGLKNEQYF. CDR3 nucleotides: TGTGCCAGCAGCCCATCTCCCGGACTAAAAAACGAGCAGTACTTC.